The clone carrying this TCR beta chain showed up just a few times. Antigen specificity is unknown. Each CDR3 protein gets one entry after TCRdb re-called the 5' RACE reads with MiXCR. The data show more than 350,000 distinct CDR3 sequences, roughly 21% seen once. The data derive from a study of T-cell memory formation after mild COVID-19. Regarding the study as a whole: The appearance of some responding clones in pre-infection memory suggested that cross-reactive memory joined. Second-wave clones with a day 37 peak had unconfirmed SARS-CoV-2 specificity.

Input material: PBMCs or a T cell subset sorted from them (not recorded which). This sequence originates from an adult woman who had mild COVID-19 (a few samples of this study predate the infection). Cell type and time point are not known.

CDR3 loop: CASSLTTSWQFF. CDR3 nucleotides: TGCGCCAGCAGCTTAACGACTAGTTGGCAGTTCTTC. The gene calls are TRBV5-1 and TRBJ2-1; tentatively, D is TRBD2 (6 bases). The V gene's germline CDR1 is SGHRS and CDR2 YFSETQ. CDR3 length: 12 residues. V lost 2 bases and J lost 12, with 12 bases in between.